The sequence of this T cell receptor beta chain was determined in a study of CD8 T cells in ankylosing spondylitis (dated by TCRdb to the late 2010s). Some background on the complete study: T cell receptor beta repertoires were profiled in healthy donors and ankylosing spondylitis patients so that disease-linked TCR variants could be found. The full study cohort was made up of about 25 ankylosing spondylitis patients and about a hundred healthy donors. Peripheral blood was sampled, and synovial fluid was additionally collected from ankylosing spondylitis patients.

Study-wide findings and limitations: According to the report, matched synovial fluid samples from ankylosing spondylitis patients were significantly enriched for the disease-linked clones. Some motif variants were previously reported in synovial fluid and blood of reactive arthritis patients, suggesting common disease-initiation mechanisms. In peripheral blood, the disease-linked clones were found at relatively low frequencies and had a CD8+ phenotype. Blood from ankylosing spondylitis patients appeared to be characterized by a TCR beta motif composed of about eight highly homologous amino acid variants.

TCRdb names Illumina HiSeq 2500 as the instrument used. TCR beta libraries were prepared by quantitative 5'-RACE with molecular barcodes. On the authors' methods: Disease-linked TCR variants were identified with a new computational method built on a probabilistic model of VDJ rearrangement. TCRdb trimmed public reads at Q25 via fastp, called clones via MiXCR and kept in-frame beta chains. Entries that share a CDR3 protein sequence are merged under the most common genes and DNA. These V and J calls derive from TCRdb rather than the authors' analysis. A total of about 840,000 distinct CDR3 sequences appear in this sample, approximately 10% of them only once. Roughly 0.51% of the sample goes to the ten largest clones. This clonotype was detected a few times. No antigen is known for it. Base qualities are not recorded, but no much larger clone differs from it by a single base. Trimming removed 3 bases from V and 2 bases from J, leaving 7 bases between the germline ends. The CDR3, cysteine through phenylalanine, is 14 amino acids long. Solely the CDR3 DNA is kept, with 42 bases framed from the first base. CDR1 is given as SGHVS and CDR2 as FQNEAQ, both from the germline V gene.

The clonotype was recovered from a male donor with ankylosing spondylitis. The chain employs TRBV7-8 and TRBJ2-2; the D gene identity is not certain. Source material: blood, either unsorted or a sorted T cell fraction (not recorded which). The sequenced DNA: TGTGCCAGCAGCTTGTGGAGAAACACCGGGGAGCTGTTTTTT. It translates to CASSLWRNTGELFF.